The clone carrying this T cell receptor (beta chain) was seen just once. Its antigen remains unidentified. This specimen comes from a study of vaccination effects on CD4 cells after COVID-19. Study-wide results and caveats: Within healthy vaccinees, only 1 of 255 vaccine-induced clones displayed cross-reactivity with common cold coronaviruses. Clones that were induced by infection or by vaccine showed marked contraction late after vaccination.

TCRdb's copy holds only in-frame clones and misses some; the assay was immunoSEQ multiplex PCR. The sample yields 75,000 to 100,000 clones, 60% to 80% seen once. Viral peptide pool expansion of antigen-specific CD4+ T cells preceded sequencing in the ViraFEST assay. CD4+ T cells were isolated after nine to ten days of culture. Two-dose vaccination with either BNT162b2 or mRNA-1273 was given to the participants. Vaccinees lacked prior SARS-CoV-2 infection and tested negative for nucleocapsid antibodies. Each culture well received under 2.5 million PBMC. These cells were then cultured in IMDM with approximately 10 IU/ml IL-2 and around 10 ug/ml peptides. CDR3 length: 11 amino acids. Germline CDR1 is LGHDT and CDR2 is YNNKEL (reference sequence). Trimming pared 1 base from V and 5 bases from J, leaving 2 bases between.

The chain employs TRBV3-1 (or the pseudogene TRBV3-2) and TRBJ2-5; D is ambiguous. This clonotype was sampled from a human donor who received a COVID-19 vaccine. Sequenced here: CD4+ T cells from PBMCs cultured with HCoV-OC43 spike peptides, sampled after COVID-19 vaccination. The subset is: HCoV-OC43 spike overlapping peptide pool stimulation. The CDR3 spells CASSQAETQYF. The CDR3 nucleotides are TGTGCCAGCAGCCAAGCGGAGACCCAGTACTTC.